A single sample gave rise to the 6 T cell receptor beta chains below, sequenced in a study of blood T cell repertoires in COVID-19. Clones were read by immunoSEQ multiplex PCR, and TCRdb kept only the in-frame ones, dropping some. The table has a few hundred thousand clones, roughly 88% seen once. Input material: peripheral blood. These receptors were collected from a human donor in a cohort sampled during active COVID-19.

J is TRBJ2-1 and V is TRBV6-2 or TRBV6-3; TRBD2 aligns across 10 bases. The CDR3 runs 17 residues. The germline V gene has CDR1 MNHEY and CDR2 SVGEGT. Germline trimming cut 5 bases from V and 2 bases from J; bases unmatched to any gene: 9. CDR3 DNA: TGTGCCAGCAGTAATGATAGCGGGAGGCCCCCCTACAATGAGCAGTTCTTC. Translating gives CASSNDSGRPPYNEQFF.

The chain links TRBV2 to TRBJ1-5; 7 positions match TRBD1. The CDR3 is 14 residues long. Germline-derived CDR1 and CDR2 are SNHLY and FYNNEI. Trimming cost V 7 bases and J 0 bases; bases outside gene matches: 3. The CDR3 is CASKGQNSNQPQHF. The CDR3 region has the DNA TGTGCCAGCAAGGGACAGAATAGCAATCAGCCCCAGCATTTT.

A single count supports this clone. DNA of the CDR3: TGTGCCAGCAGCCCACAAGGACAGAGCTCCTACAATGAGCAGTTCTTC. It yields the protein CASSPQGQSSYNEQFF. The chain carries TRBV3-1 (or the pseudogene TRBV3-2) and TRBJ2-1; a weak D match, TRBD1 (6 bases). Germline values: CDR1 LGHDT, CDR2 YNNKEL (reference sequence). Trimming took 4 bases from V and 0 from J, leaving 13 bases between them. The CDR3 is 16 residues long.

This sequence joins TRBV4-1 and TRBJ2-5, with a weak D call TRBD2 (5 bases). The CDR3 is 11 amino acids. Trimming pared 5 bases from V and 10 bases from J, leaving 11 bases between. Per the germline V gene, CDR1 is MGHRA and CDR2 is YSYEKL. As DNA, the CDR3 is TGCGCCAGCAGCGCAGAGGCGGGCCAGTACTTC. It specifies CASSAEAGQYF.

The genes are TRBV4-1 and TRBJ2-2, with TRBD2 matching 8 bases. This CDR3 has 17 amino acids. From germline, CDR1 is MGHRA and CDR2 YSYEKL. Trimming at V came to 1 base and at J to 4 bases, leaving 8 bases not matched to a gene. CDR3 nucleotides: TGCGCCAGCAGCCAAGGGGGAGCGGGAGTCGCCACCGGGGAGCTGTTTTTT. It encodes CASSQGGAGVATGELFF.

This rearrangement joins TRBV3-1 (or the pseudogene TRBV3-2) to TRBJ2-7; 10 nucleotides agree with TRBD1. The ends lost 4 bases at V and 1 base at J; junction bases unmatched: 4. The CDR3 contains 15 residues. Germline lookup yields CDR1 LGHDT and CDR2 YNNKEL (reference sequence). The CDR3 sequence is CASSPGQGISYEQYF. CDR3 DNA sequence: TGTGCCAGCAGCCCGGGACAGGGGATATCCTACGAGCAGTACTTC.